The T cell receptor (beta chain) described here comes from a study of T-cell memory formation after mild COVID-19. Turning to the study itself: TCR clusters mostly belonged to single donors.

Germline V gives CDR1 MNHNS, CDR2 SASEGT. The CDR3 extends over 15 amino acids. Deletions cut 7 bases from V and 4 bases from J, with 17 bases between. Using its own MiXCR run on the 5' RACE reads, TCRdb lists one record per CDR3 protein. The sample includes some 440,000 distinct CDR3 sequences, about 23% of them seen just once. V usage is TRBV6-1 and J usage is TRBJ1-5, with a tentative D call TRBD1 (6 bases). What was sequenced was PBMCs or a T cell subset sorted from them (not recorded which). The source is an adult woman who had mild COVID-19 (a few samples of this study predate the infection). Cell type and time point are not known. In DNA form, the CDR3 reads TGTGCCAGCATTCCAGGGGAGGGGAATAATCAGCCCCAGCATTTT. Translated, it gives CASIPGEGNNQPQHF.